The 20 T cell receptor beta chains presented below share a single source sample, sequenced in a study of T cells after posttransplantation cyclophosphamide (dated by TCRdb to 2016 to 2017). The protocol used for the library was the immunoSEQ multiplex PCR assay. TCRdb carries this immuneACCESS record with in-frame sequences only. Its versions omit some clonotypes, under half of them owing to an unresolved V gene in the studies checked, with the rest unexplained. This sample has around 35,000 clones in the table, none counted a single time. The ten largest account for less than 7.5% of the sample. Specimen: PBMCs. The receptors shown here come from a woman aged 45-59 years in good health and a related stem cell transplant donor.

This clone was counted ten times or more. The rearrangement uses TRBV6-1 and TRBJ1-1; D is perhaps TRBD1 (5 bases). This CDR3 comprises 14 residues. CDR1 and CDR2 from the germline V gene are MNHNS and SASEGT. The V gene lost 6 bases and the J gene lost 4 bases, with 15 bases spanning the gap. This CDR3 is CASSVTPGGTEAFF. The CDR3 DNA reads TGTGCCAGCAGCGTTACCCCCGGGGGCACTGAAGCTTTCTTT.

The V gene is TRBV9, the J gene TRBJ2-3; a weak D match, TRBD1 (6 bases). In germline, CDR1 is SGDLS, CDR2 YYNGEE. The CDR3 is 15 residues long. Trimming took 7 bases from V and 15 from J, leaving 30 bases between them. The CDR3 sequence is CASALSPAQGPSQYF. CDR3 in DNA: TGTGCCAGCGCCCTAAGCCCCGCACAGGGCCCTTCTCAATATTTT. The variable domain in full, completed from reference TRBV9 and TRBJ2-3, reads DSGVTQTPKHLITATGQRVTLRCSPRSGDLSVYWYQQSLDQGLQFLIQYYNGEERAKGNILERFSAQQFPDLHSELNLSSLELGDSALYFCASALSPAQGPSQYFGPGTRLTVL.

This clone has ten or more counts. The chain combines TRBV28 with TRBJ1-1; no firm D call. Germline CDR1 MDHEN, CDR2 SYDVKM. The V gene lost 2 bases and the J gene lost 6 bases, with 10 bases spanning the gap. The length of the CDR3 is 13 residues. CDR3 DNA: TGTGCCAGCAGTTTAGACGGAGGGTCTGAAGCTTTCTTT. Amino acids: CASSLDGGSEAFF.

This clone was counted a few times. V gene TRBV5-6 combines with J gene TRBJ2-5; 11 bases line up with TRBD2. Trimming took 5 bases from V and 5 from J; bases not matched to a gene: 11. The CDR3 extends over 16 amino acids. Per germline, CDR1 SGHDT and CDR2 YYEEEE. Written as DNA, the CDR3 is TGTGCCAGCAGTCCGGGGGTGACTAGCGGGATTGAGACCCAGTACTTC. It translates to CASSPGVTSGIETQYF.

At least ten counts were recorded for this clone. The rearrangement joins TRBV19 to TRBJ2-1; 9 nucleotides align to TRBD2. The CDR3 extends over 15 amino acids. Trimming at V came to 6 bases and at J to 1 base, leaving 4 bases not matched to a gene. CDR1 is LNHDA and CDR2 is SQIVND in the germline V gene (reference sequence). CDR3 DNA sequence: TGTGCCAGTAGCAGACTAGCGGTTTCCTACAATGAGCAGTTCTTC. Residues: CASSRLAVSYNEQFF. The variable domain in full, completed from reference TRBV19 and TRBJ2-1, reads DGGITQSPKYLFRKEGQNVTLSCEQNLNHDAMYWYRQDPGQGLRLIYYSQIVNDFQKGDIAEGYSVSREKKESFPLTVTSAQKNPTAFYLCASSRLAVSYNEQFFGPGTRLTVL.

This clone was counted at least ten times. CDR3 nucleotides: TGTGCCAGTAGCCGAGCAGGAAACACCATATATTTT. Residues: CASSRAGNTIYF. The chain is built from TRBV19 and TRBJ1-3; D ambiguous. The V gene lost 6 bases and the J gene lost 4 bases, with 7 bases spanning the gap. The germline gives CDR1 LNHDA, CDR2 SQIVND (reference sequence). This CDR3 comprises 12 residues.

This clone came up many times. J is TRBJ2-3 and V is TRBV18; 9 bases align to TRBD1. The germline V gene encodes CDR1 KGHSH and CDR2 LQKENI. With 3 bases clipped from V and 4 bases from J, the junction kept 8 bases outside the gene matches. CDR3 length: 16 residues. The chain's CDR3 is CASSPDRGLRSDTQYF. DNA for the CDR3: TGTGCCAGCTCACCGGACAGGGGTCTTAGATCAGATACGCAGTATTTT. The complete variable domain, with remaining parts taken from reference TRBV18 and TRBJ2-3, reads NAGVMQNPRHLVRRRGQEARLRCSPMKGHSHVYWYRQLPEEGLKFMVYLQKENIIDESGMPKERFSAEFPKEGPSILRIQQVVRGDSAAYFCASSPDRGLRSDTQYFGPGTRLTVL.

This clone was observed at least ten times. CDR3 amino acids: CASQAIAGRSYEQYF. CDR3 coding DNA: TGCGCCAGCCAAGCGATAGCGGGAAGATCCTACGAGCAGTACTTC. V and J are TRBV5-1 and TRBJ2-7, with 8 positions matching TRBD2. V shed 7 bases and J 1 base; nucleotides not matched to a gene: 10. Germline V CDR1 and CDR2: SGHRS, YFSETQ. The CDR3 is 15 residues long.

This clone was recorded many times. The chain is built from TRBV6-5 and TRBJ2-1, with 10 bases fitting TRBD2. With 0 bases clipped from V and 16 bases from J, the junction kept 15 bases outside the gene matches. This CDR3 contains 16 residues. Germline lookup yields CDR1 MNHEY and CDR2 SVGAGI. CDR3 coding DNA: TGTGCCAGCAGTTACTCGAGGGCTAGCGGGAGCTCGACCGACTTCTTC. Its translation: CASSYSRASGSSTDFF.

This clone was counted ten times or more. The V gene is TRBV5-6, the J gene TRBJ2-1, with D maybe TRBD1 (5 bases). This CDR3 comprises 12 residues. Germline V gene sequence: CDR1 SGHDT, CDR2 YYEEEE. V shed 2 bases and J shed 7 bases, with 7 bases lying between them. The DNA for the CDR3 is TGTGCCAGCAGCTTAGGGGATAATGAGCAGTTCTTC. It codes for CASSLGDNEQFF.

This clone showed up many times. The chain links TRBV13 to TRBJ2-7; 7 nucleotides match TRBD2. V shed 2 bases and J 3 bases; nucleotides not matched to a gene: 1. The CDR3 spans 13 residues. CDR1 PRHDT and CDR2 FYEKMQ come from the germline V gene (reference sequence). The CDR3 loop is CASSLSGDYEQYF. The CDR3 nucleotides read TGTGCCAGCAGCTTAAGCGGGGACTACGAGCAGTACTTC.

This clone was recorded many times. This sequence joins TRBV6-5 and TRBJ1-1; D not certain. The germline gives CDR1 MNHEY, CDR2 SVGAGI. The length of the CDR3 is 14 residues. V lost 5 bases, J lost 2 bases, and 12 bases lay in between. The CDR3, as DNA: TGTGCCAGCAGTGCTTCCGGGGTAAACACTGAAGCTTTCTTT. Protein product: CASSASGVNTEAFF.

This clone was seen a few times. CDR3 bases: TGTGCCAGCGCCCGGGCAGGGAACCGCTTCTATGGCTACACCTTC. Translation: CASARAGNRFYGYTF. The gene calls are TRBV25-1 and TRBJ1-2; weak D call: TRBD1 (5 bases). The germline gives CDR1 MGHDK, CDR2 SYGVNS. The length of the CDR3 is 15 residues. With 8 bases removed from V and 4 bases from J, the gap between germline ends came to 20 bases.

This clone was found many times. The V gene is TRBV10-3, the J gene TRBJ1-1, with 7 bases aligning to TRBD1. J was trimmed by 2 bases and V by 2 bases; bases with no gene match: 14. The CDR3 has 18 amino acids. The V gene's germline CDR1 is ENHRY and CDR2 SYGVKD. The CDR3 loop is CAISENPGGEGANTEAFF. The CDR3 DNA follows: TGTGCCATCAGTGAGAACCCGGGGGGGGAGGGGGCCAACACTGAAGCTTTCTTT.

The sample holds many counts of this clone. The chain couples TRBV6-6 to TRBJ1-1; the match to TRBD1 covers 8 bases. The CDR3 contains 15 residues. V gave up 0 bases and J gave up 5 bases; unmatched junction bases: 5. Germline CDR1 is MNHNY and CDR2 is SVGAGI (reference sequence). For the CDR3, the DNA is TGTGCCAGCAGTTACTCGGGACAGGCTTCAACTGAAGCTTTCTTT. This gives the protein CASSYSGQASTEAFF.

This clone came up many times. The V call is TRBV6-6, the J call TRBJ2-7, with D possibly matching TRBD1 (6 bases). V lost 2 bases and J lost 2, with 16 bases in between. The germline gives CDR1 MNHNY, CDR2 SVGAGI (reference sequence). This CDR3 is built from 16 residues. CDR3 loop: CASSYGGSTPTYEQYF. Written as DNA, the CDR3 is TGTGCCAGCAGTTACGGGGGCAGTACACCCACCTACGAGCAGTACTTC.

This clone was seen repeatedly, ten times or more. The rearrangement joins TRBV5-1 to TRBJ2-2; D might be TRBD1 (6 bases). The V gene's germline CDR1 is SGHRS and CDR2 YFSETQ. Trimming took off 6 bases at V and 0 bases at J, with 15 bases between the two ends. The CDR3 contains 16 residues. The CDR3 DNA reads as TGCGCCAGCAAAGGCTTCCCAGGGGCGAACACCGGGGAGCTGTTTTTT. As protein: CASKGFPGANTGELFF.

The chain recombines TRBV7-9 with TRBJ2-3, with 8 bases fitting TRBD2. V lost 3 bases and J lost 5; bases outside the gene matches: 10. CDR3 length equals 16 residues. Germline V gene sequence: CDR1 SEHNR, CDR2 FQNEAQ (reference sequence). This CDR3 is CASSFPQAGVGDTQYF. The CDR3 bases are TGTGCCAGCAGCTTCCCACAAGCGGGAGTAGGAGATACGCAGTATTTT.

This clone came up many times. The CDR3 DNA sequence: TGTGCCAGCAGCTTGGAACGGTCCTACAATGAGCAGTTCTTC. Protein sequence: CASSLERSYNEQFF. V is TRBV5-4 and J is TRBJ2-1; no clear D gene. V was cut by 0 bases and J by 1 base, with 5 bases left in between. CDR1 and CDR2 from the germline V gene are SGHNT and YYREEE (reference sequence). The CDR3 has 14 residues.

This clone appeared many times. V is TRBV12-3 or TRBV12-4 and J is TRBJ2-3; 7 bases align to TRBD1. CDR3 length equals 13 residues. The trim removed 6 bases at V and 3 bases at J, leaving 3 bases unmatched. The CDR3 protein is CASRGTATDTQYF. CDR3 coding DNA: TGTGCCAGCAGGGGGACAGCTACAGATACGCAGTATTTT.